The text below deals with one T cell receptor beta chain. TCRdb passed the RT-PCR reads through MiXCR, listing each CDR3 protein once. Of hundreds of thousands of distinct CDR3 sequences in the sample, 12% to 15% are singletons; the top ten hold 3.6%. Germline V lookup: CDR1 SGHTA, CDR2 FQGNSA. The V gene lost 4 bases and the J gene lost 9 bases, with 22 bases spanning the gap. The CDR3 runs 17 residues. V is TRBV7-2 and J is TRBJ1-6, with D unclear. Source material: memory CD4+ T cells from blood. The receptor's source is a female donor in good health, serving as a healthy control. CDR3 in amino acids: CASSSQTPQFDGSPLHF. As DNA, the CDR3 is TGTGCCAGCAGCTCCCAGACACCCCAATTTGACGGTTCACCCCTCCACTTT.